The T cell receptor (beta chain) under discussion was sequenced for a study of monozygotic twins with inflammatory bowel disease. Study-level results: The sharing of clonotypes with others was lower in IBD patients than in healthy twins, especially with disease activity. The analysis failed to separate different T cell subtypes.

Concerning this clonotype: Its antigen remains unidentified.

The team made cDNA by running eight separate reactions for each sample. During cDNA synthesis, UMIs that each contained a 6-nucleotide sample barcode were added by means of template switching. TCRdb re-analyzed the 5' RACE reads; it lists each CDR3 protein once, without DNA. Its table records around 380,000 distinct CDR3 sequences. Germline CDR1 MNHEY, CDR2 SMNVEV (reference sequence). The CDR3 length is 14 residues. Sequenced material: blood. The source is a human donor with ulcerative colitis or Crohn's disease, or a healthy co-twin of an affected twin (not recorded which). The genes are TRBV27 and TRBJ1-1; the D call from TCRdb, TRBD1, cannot be confirmed without DNA. The CDR3 protein is CASSFSGTNTEAFF.